This section outlines one T cell receptor (beta chain) sequence together with its context. Its antigen is as yet unknown. The data originate from a study of T cell responses to AZD1222 COVID-19 vaccine. Assay: immunoSEQ multiplex PCR; the TCRdb copy retains only in-frame clones and omits some. The sample consists of roughly 120,000 clones, about 91% of them appearing once. Trimming took 3 bases from V and 4 from J, leaving 19 bases between them. This CDR3 comprises 17 residues. Germline values: CDR1 SEHNR, CDR2 FQNEAQ (reference sequence). Overall study results and limits: Baseline seropositivity occurred in only a handful of AZD1222 recipients. After the peak T cell response, and only then, were repertoires sampled. Two AZD1222 administrations were followed by greater Spike-specific TCR breadth and depth. CD4 TCRs covered the whole spike, strongest at regions 160-218 and 743-854.

Sequenced material: peripheral blood, taken on day 0 of AZD1222 vaccination. This TCR came from an adult in good health. The genes are TRBV7-9 and TRBJ2-1; D gene ambiguous. The CDR3 DNA follows: TGTGCCAGCAGCTTGCCCCTGTGGGCGTCAAAGTACAATGAGCAGTTCTTC. It encodes CASSLPLWASKYNEQFF.